This T cell receptor (beta chain) is from a study of type 1 regulatory T cells. Background on the study: This in vitro CD4 product, T-allo10, is enriched for Tr1 cells and alloantigen-specific. Study-wide points: Compared with non-type 1 regulatory T cells, type 1 regulatory T cells showed a more restricted TCR repertoire.

A single record per CDR3 protein comes from TCRdb applying MiXCR to the reads. The sample contains about 67,000 distinct CDR3 sequences, almost 50% of which appear only once. This CDR3 contains 15 residues. The J segment lost 6 bases and the V segment lost 6 bases, leaving 10 bases of the junction unmatched. As concerns this clonotype: Its antigen remains unidentified.

The rearrangement uses TRBV12-3 or TRBV12-4 and TRBJ1-1, with 10 bases matching TRBD1. The receptor was isolated from a human donor in good health. The sample taken for sequencing was cultured non-Tr1 T cells, either the whole culture or a sorted T cell fraction (not recorded which). The CDR3 DNA follows: TGTGCCAGCAGATCATTCTCCGGGACAGGGGCTGAAGCTTTCTTT. Protein: CASRSFSGTGAEAFF.